The present T cell receptor beta chain was sequenced within a study of T cells in Graves' hyperthyroidism and ophthalmopathy. Study-level points and caveats: Blood also contained most expanded thyroid clonotypes above 0.001.

This clonotype appeared a few times. No antigen is known for it. From RNA transcripts, TCR beta CDR3 regions were amplified. The TCR CDR3 was amplified in a first-round RT-PCR using the HTBI primer set. Each CDR3 protein is one row after TCRdb ran MiXCR on the multiplex PCR reads. The table records fewer than 650,000 distinct CDR3 sequences, 14% of them present only once. V shed 7 bases, J shed 0 bases, and the junction held 9 bases outside the gene matches. Germline V gene sequence: CDR1 LNHDA, CDR2 SQIVND (reference sequence). The CDR3 is 17 amino acids. Each diagnosis was grounded in clinical symptoms, serum thyroxine and TRAb, thyroid ultrasound, and orbital computed tomography.

Sequenced sample: blood. The chain uses TRBV19 and TRBJ2-6; 7 nucleotides align to TRBD1. The receptor was derived from a woman in her 30s with Graves' hyperthyroidism that later progressed to Graves' ophthalmopathy. CDR3 in DNA: TGTGCCAGTACCATAAACAGGGGTGACTCTGGGGCCAACGTCCTGACTTTC. This codes for CASTINRGDSGANVLTF.